Presented here are 11 T cell receptor beta chains from one specimen sequenced in a study of Tregs in tolerant kidney transplant recipients. Generated by immunoSEQ multiplex PCR, the TCRdb table keeps only in-frame clones and is missing some. The sample table sets out 23,000 or so clones. Related graft donors supplied nonmyeloablative bone marrow transplants, and mixed chimerism was transient. The sample here was CD4+ T cells from blood (PBMCs), taken 6 months after the transplant. These receptors were obtained from a human patient who received a combined kidney and bone marrow transplant. Some T cells may trace back to the graft donor.

A word on this clone: The CDR3 end falls 3 residues outside the read, so it is completed with the germline J gene. The rearrangement links TRBV20-1 to TRBJ1-2, with D possibly matching TRBD1 (5 bases). Germline assignment: CDR1 DFQATT and CDR2 SNEGSKA (reference sequence). CDR3 length equals 11 residues. The V and J ends lost 5 bases and 7 bases respectively, with 11 bases between them. This chain's CDR3 is CSADLDSGYTF. The sequenced part of the CDR3 DNA is TGCAGTGCTGACCTCGACAGTGGC.

Notes on this clone: The read stops 3 residues short of the end of the CDR3; the missing end is completed from the germline J gene. The rearrangement uses TRBV4-1 and TRBJ1-3, with 8 positions matching TRBD1. Germline V gene sequence: CDR1 MGHRA, CDR2 YSYEKL. Trimming took 0 bases from V and 2 from J; bases not matched to a gene: 0. This CDR3 spans 15 amino acids. CDR3 sequence: CASSQEDRAGNTIYF. Incomplete CDR3 DNA: TGCGCCAGCAGCCAAGAGGACAGGGCTGGAAACACC.

This CDR3 is CASSGYRAGNEQFF. CDR3 DNA (partial): TGTGCCAGCAGTGGGTACCGAGCGGGGAATGAG. The rearrangement uses TRBV2 and TRBJ2-1; 7 positions match TRBD2. From the germline J gene comes the end of the CDR3, since the read stops 3 residues before it. The CDR3 consists of 14 residues. V was clipped by 4 bases and J by 7 bases; unmatched bases: 7. CDR1 is SNHLY, CDR2 FYNNEI, per germline.

As to this clone: The missing CDR3 end, 3 residues past where the read stops, is filled in from the germline J gene. V usage is TRBV19 and J usage is TRBJ2-5; D remains ambiguous. Trimming stripped 1 base from V and 5 bases from J, with 5 bases between. This CDR3 comprises 12 residues. Germline CDR1 and CDR2: LNHDA and SQIVND (reference sequence). The CDR3 DNA, read in part, is TGTGCCAGTAGTATAGGGCGGGAGACC. Translation gives CASSIGRET. The whole CDR3 protein is CASSIGRETQYF.

With regard to this clone: Read data end 3 residues before the CDR3 end; the end is taken from the germline J gene. The genes are TRBV5-4 and TRBJ1-2; tentative D call: TRBD1 (5 bases). V dropped 4 bases and J dropped 5 bases, with 9 bases sitting between them. There are 12 residues in the CDR3. CDR1 is SGHNT and CDR2 is YYREEE in the germline V gene (reference sequence). The CDR3 spells CASSPGTYGYTF. The sequenced part of the CDR3 DNA is TGTGCCAGCAGCCCCGGGACTTATGGC.

As concerns this clone: The read gets to within 3 residues of the CDR3 end, and the germline J gene fills in the rest. The V gene is TRBV6-2 or TRBV6-3, the J gene TRBJ1-5; unclear D gene. Germline CDR1 MNHEY, CDR2 SVGEGT. The CDR3 covers 14 residues. Trimming removed 6 bases at V and 6 bases at J, with 15 bases between. The CDR3 spells CASSYTEGRQPQHF. The covered CDR3 bases are TGTGCCAGCAGCTATACAGAAGGGCGTCAGCCC.

On this clone: The read terminates 3 residues before the CDR3 end, so the remaining end is supplied by the germline J gene. V is TRBV10-3 and J is TRBJ1-2; the match to TRBD1 covers 7 bases. V shed 0 bases and J 1 base; nucleotides not matched to a gene: 2. Germline V CDR1 and CDR2: ENHRY, SYGVKD. This CDR3 contains 15 residues. Incomplete CDR3 DNA: TGTGCCATCAGTGAGTCCGACAGGGTTAACTATGGC. It is translated as CAISESDRVNYG. Given in full, the CDR3 is CAISESDRVNYGYTF.

The CDR3 spells CASSLAGQGGEKLFF. The CDR3 DNA, read in part, is TGTGCCAGCAGCTTAGCGGGACAGGGGGGCGAAAAA. The chain carries TRBV7-9 and TRBJ1-4, with TRBD1 matching 11 bases. Read coverage stops 3 residues before the CDR3 terminus; the germline J gene supplies the remainder. Trimming removed 0 bases from V and 8 bases from J; junction bases left unmatched: 2. The CDR3 is made up of 15 amino acids. In germline, CDR1 is SEHNR, CDR2 FQNEAQ (reference sequence).

Comments on this clone: The read finishes 3 residues shy of the CDR3 end, and the germline J gene is used to complete it. This rearrangement joins TRBV19 to TRBJ1-2; 8 bases line up with TRBD1. CDR3 length equals 15 residues. V lost 3 bases to trimming and J lost 4 bases; unmatched junction nucleotides: 7. Germline CDR1 reads LNHDA; CDR2 reads SQIVND (reference sequence). CDR3 protein: CASSILAGGGYGYTF. The CDR3 bases that were read are TGTGCCAGTAGTATCCTGGCAGGGGGCGGCTATGGC. The entire variable domain, with the rest obtained from reference TRBV19 and TRBJ1-2, is as follows: DGGITQSPKYLFRKEGQNVTLSCEQNLNHDAMYWYRQDPGQGLRLIYYSQIVNDFQKGDIAEGYSVSREKKESFPLTVTSAQKNPTAFYLCASSILAGGGYGYTFGSGTRLTVV.

With regard to this clone: The CDR3 end is not reached by the read, which stops 3 residues before it; the germline J gene fills it in. The J gene is TRBJ2-5, the V gene TRBV6-1, with a possible D match to TRBD1 (5 bases). The CDR3 runs 15 residues. Germline loops: CDR1 MNHNS, CDR2 SASEGT. The sequenced CDR3 bases are TGTGCCAGCAGTGAAGGGCTGGGGCCCGGACATACC. It translates to CASSEGLGPGHT. The full CDR3 reads CASSEGLGPGHTQYF.

In the case of this clone: The missing CDR3 end, 3 residues past where the read stops, is filled in from the germline J gene. The chain couples TRBV5-1 to TRBJ1-6, with 8 nucleotides matching TRBD1. CDR1 is SGHRS and CDR2 is YFSETQ in the germline V gene. The CDR3 sequence is 14 residues long. The V and J ends lost 7 bases and 7 bases, in that order; junction bases with no gene match: 7. This chain's CDR3 is CASCSGQGNSPLHF. The CDR3 bases that were read are TGCGCCAGCTGTTCTGGACAGGGCAATTCACCC.